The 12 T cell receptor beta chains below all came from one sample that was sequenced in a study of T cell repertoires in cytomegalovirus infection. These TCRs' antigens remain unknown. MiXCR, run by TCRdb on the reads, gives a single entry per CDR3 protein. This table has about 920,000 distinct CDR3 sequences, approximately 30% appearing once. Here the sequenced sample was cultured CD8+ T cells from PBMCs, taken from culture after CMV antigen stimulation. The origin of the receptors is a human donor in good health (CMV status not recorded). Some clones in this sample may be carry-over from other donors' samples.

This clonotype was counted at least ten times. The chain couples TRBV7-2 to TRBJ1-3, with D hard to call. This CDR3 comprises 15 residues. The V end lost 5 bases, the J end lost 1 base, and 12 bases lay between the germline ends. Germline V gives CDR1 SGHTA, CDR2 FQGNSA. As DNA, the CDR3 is TGTGCCAGCAGCCAGACCTGGGGATCTGGAAACACCATATATTTT. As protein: CASSQTWGSGNTIYF.

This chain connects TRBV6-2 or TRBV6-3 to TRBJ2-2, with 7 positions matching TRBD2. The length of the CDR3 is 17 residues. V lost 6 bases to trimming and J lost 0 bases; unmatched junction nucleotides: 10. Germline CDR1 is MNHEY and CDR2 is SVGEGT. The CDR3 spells CASSIIFGGTNTGELFF. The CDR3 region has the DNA TGTGCCAGCAGCATCATATTCGGGGGGACGAACACCGGGGAGCTGTTTTTT.

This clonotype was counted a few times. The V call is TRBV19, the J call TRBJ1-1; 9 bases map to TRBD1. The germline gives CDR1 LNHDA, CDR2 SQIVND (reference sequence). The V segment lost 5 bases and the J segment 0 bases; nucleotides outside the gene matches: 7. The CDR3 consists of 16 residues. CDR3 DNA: TGTGCCAGTAGTGCTAACAGGGGGCCTATGAACACTGAAGCTTTCTTT. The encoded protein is CASSANRGPMNTEAFF.

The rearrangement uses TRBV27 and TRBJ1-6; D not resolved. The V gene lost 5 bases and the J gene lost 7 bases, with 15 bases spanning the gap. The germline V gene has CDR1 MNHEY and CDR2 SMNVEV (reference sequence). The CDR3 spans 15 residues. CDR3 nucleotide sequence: TGTGCCAGCAGTCCCCTCGGAGGGATGAATTCACCCCTCCACTTT. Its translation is CASSPLGGMNSPLHF.

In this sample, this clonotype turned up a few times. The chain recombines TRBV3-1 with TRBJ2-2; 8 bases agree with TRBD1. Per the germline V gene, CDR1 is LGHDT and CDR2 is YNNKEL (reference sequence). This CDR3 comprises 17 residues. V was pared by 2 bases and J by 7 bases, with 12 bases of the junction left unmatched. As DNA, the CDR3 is TGTGCCAGCAGCCAACACCGGGACAGGTCATTCATCGGGGAGCTGTTTTTT. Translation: CASSQHRDRSFIGELFF.

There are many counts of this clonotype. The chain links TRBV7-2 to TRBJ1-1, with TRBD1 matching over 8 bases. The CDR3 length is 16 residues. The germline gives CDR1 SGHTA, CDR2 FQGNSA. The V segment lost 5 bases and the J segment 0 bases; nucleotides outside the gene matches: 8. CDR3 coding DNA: TGTGCCAGCAGCCTAAGGGACAGGTTTCTGAACACTGAAGCTTTCTTT. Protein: CASSLRDRFLNTEAFF. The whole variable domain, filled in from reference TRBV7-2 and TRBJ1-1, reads GAGVSQSPSNKVTEKGKDVELRCDPISGHTALYWYRQSLGQGLEFLIYFQGNSAPDKSGLPSDRFSAERTGGSVSTLTIQRTQQEDSAVYLCASSLRDRFLNTEAFFGQGTRLTVV.

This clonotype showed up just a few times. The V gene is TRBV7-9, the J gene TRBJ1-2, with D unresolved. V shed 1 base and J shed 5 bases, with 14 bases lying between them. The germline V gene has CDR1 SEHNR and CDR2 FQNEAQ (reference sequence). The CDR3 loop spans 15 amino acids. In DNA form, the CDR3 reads TGTGCCAGCAGCTTAGTTTCGGAAGAAGGATATGGCTACACCTTC. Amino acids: CASSLVSEEGYGYTF.

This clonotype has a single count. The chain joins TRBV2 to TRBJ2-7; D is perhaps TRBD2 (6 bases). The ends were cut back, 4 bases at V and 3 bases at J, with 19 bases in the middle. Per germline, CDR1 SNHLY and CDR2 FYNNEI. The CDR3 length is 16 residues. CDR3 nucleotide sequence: TGTGCCAGCAGTGCGGCTCGACTAGTTATAGACTACGAGCAGTACGTC. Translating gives CASSAARLVIDYEQYV.

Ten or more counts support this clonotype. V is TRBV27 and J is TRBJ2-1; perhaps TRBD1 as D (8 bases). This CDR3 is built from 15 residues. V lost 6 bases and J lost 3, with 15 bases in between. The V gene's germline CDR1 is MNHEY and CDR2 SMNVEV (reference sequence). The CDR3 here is CASSLSGTGYNEQFF. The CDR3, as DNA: TGTGCCAGCAGCTTAAGCGGGACAGGCTACAATGAGCAGTTCTTC.

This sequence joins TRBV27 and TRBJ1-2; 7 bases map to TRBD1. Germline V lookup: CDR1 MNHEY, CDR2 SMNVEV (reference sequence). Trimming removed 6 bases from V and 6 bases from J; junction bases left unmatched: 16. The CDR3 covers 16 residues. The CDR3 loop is CASRAQGGARSDGYTF. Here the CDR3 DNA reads TGTGCCAGCAGGGCTCAGGGGGGCGCACGGTCGGATGGCTACACCTTC.

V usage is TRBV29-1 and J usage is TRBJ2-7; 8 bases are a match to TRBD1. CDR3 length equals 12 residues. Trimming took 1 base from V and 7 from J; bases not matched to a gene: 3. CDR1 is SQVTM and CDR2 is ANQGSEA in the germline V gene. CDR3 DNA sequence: TGCAGCGTTGAAGGACAGGGGAATGAGCAGTACTTC. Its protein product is CSVEGQGNEQYF.

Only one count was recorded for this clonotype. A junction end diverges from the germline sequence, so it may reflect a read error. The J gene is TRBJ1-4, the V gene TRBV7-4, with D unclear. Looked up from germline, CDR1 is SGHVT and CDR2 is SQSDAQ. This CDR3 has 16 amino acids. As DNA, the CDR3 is TGTGCCAGCAGCTTTGGCAGATATGCAACTAGTGAAAAACTGGTTTTT. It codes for CASSFGRYATSEKLVF.